Listed below are T cell receptor beta chains from one sample, sequenced in a study of T cell responses to AZD1222 COVID-19 vaccine. Measured with immunoSEQ multiplex PCR; TCRdb has only the in-frame clones, and not every one. Here the sample spans 95,000 to 100,000 clones, about 88% being singletons. Material: peripheral blood, obtained 28 days after the second AZD1222 dose. These receptors all come from an adult who received the AZD1222 COVID-19 vaccine. Each CDR3 is given with its conserved first and last residue. The order of the fields is CDR3 DNA, CDR3 protein, D gene, clone size, J gene, V gene, CDR3 length. D genes are given only for firm matches. The listing skips clone size in some rows; elsewhere it reads once, few, many or a size class.

CDR3nt: TGTGCCAGCAGCCCCATTCAGGGGGCTAACTATGGCTACACCTTC; CDR3aa: CASSPIQGANYGYTF; d_gene: TRBD1; abundance: NA; j_gene: TRBJ1-2; v_gene: TRBV5-4; len: 15
CDR3nt: TGTGCCAGCAGTTACGTTCTGGGGTCTGAAGCTTTCTTT; CDR3aa: CASSYVLGSEAFF; d_gene: NA; abundance: NA; j_gene: TRBJ1-1; v_gene: TRBV6-2/TRBV6-3; len: 13
CDR3nt: TGTGCCAGCAAAAGGGCTGAGGGGCTTGAGCAGTTCTTC; CDR3aa: CASKRAEGLEQFF; d_gene: NA; abundance: NA; j_gene: TRBJ2-1; v_gene: TRBV2; len: 13
CDR3nt: TGTGCCAGCAGCTCGGGGACAGGGGGCACAGATACGCAGTATTTT; CDR3aa: CASSSGTGGTDTQYF; d_gene: TRBD1; abundance: NA; j_gene: TRBJ2-3; v_gene: TRBV5-6; len: 15
CDR3nt: TGTGCCAGCAGCTCGACAGGGGTGAATGGCTACACCTTC; CDR3aa: CASSSTGVNGYTF; d_gene: TRBD1; abundance: NA; j_gene: TRBJ1-2; v_gene: TRBV7-9; len: 13
CDR3nt: TGTGCCAGCAGCGTTACAGGGAATTCACCCCTCCACTTT; CDR3aa: CASSVTGNSPLHF; d_gene: NA; abundance: NA; j_gene: TRBJ1-6; v_gene: TRBV11-2; len: 13
CDR3nt: TGTGCCACCAGCAGCCCCATTGGGACTAGCGTGAATGAGCAGTTCTTC; CDR3aa: CATSSPIGTSVNEQFF; d_gene: TRBD2; abundance: NA; j_gene: TRBJ2-1; v_gene: TRBV15; len: 16
CDR3nt: TGTGCCAGCAGTTTCCCAGGAAACACTGAAGCTTTCTTT; CDR3aa: CASSFPGNTEAFF; d_gene: NA; abundance: once; j_gene: TRBJ1-1; v_gene: TRBV27; len: 13
CDR3nt: TGTGCCAGTAGACCCGGGACAGGGGGCGTTTTGGTTGAAAAACTGTTTTTT; CDR3aa: CASRPGTGGVLVEKLFF; d_gene: TRBD1; abundance: NA; j_gene: TRBJ1-4; v_gene: TRBV19; len: 17
CDR3nt: TGTGCCAGCAGCTCCGCTTCGCAGAGCACCGGGGAGCTGTTTTTT; CDR3aa: CASSSASQSTGELFF; d_gene: NA; abundance: NA; j_gene: TRBJ2-2; v_gene: TRBV5-5; len: 15
CDR3nt: TGTGCCAGCAGCTTCAGACAGGGACGTGAATATGGCTACACCTTC; CDR3aa: CASSFRQGREYGYTF; d_gene: TRBD1; abundance: NA; j_gene: TRBJ1-2; v_gene: TRBV5-6; len: 15
CDR3nt: TGTGCCAGCAGCCAAGATCCGGGAACTAGCGGGAGGAATTACAATGAGCAGTTCTTC; CDR3aa: CASSQDPGTSGRNYNEQFF; d_gene: TRBD2; abundance: NA; j_gene: TRBJ2-1; v_gene: TRBV3-1/TRBV3-2; len: 19
CDR3nt: TGTGCCAGCAGTTATAACAGGGGAGGTCAGCCCCAGCATTTT; CDR3aa: CASSYNRGGQPQHF; d_gene: TRBD1; abundance: NA; j_gene: TRBJ1-5; v_gene: TRBV6-5; len: 14
CDR3nt: TGTGCCAGTCAACACAGGGGGCTGCCCACTGAAGCTTTCTTT; CDR3aa: CASQHRGLPTEAFF; d_gene: TRBD1; abundance: NA; j_gene: TRBJ1-1; v_gene: TRBV27; len: 14
CDR3nt: TGTGCCAGCAGTTACTCGGAGTCCGTGGGTGTCTACGAGCAGTACTTC; CDR3aa: CASSYSESVGVYEQYF; d_gene: NA; abundance: NA; j_gene: TRBJ2-7; v_gene: TRBV6-2/TRBV6-3; len: 16
CDR3nt: TGTGCCAGCAGTCTCTCACCGGGACTAGCGGTTAACTCCTACGAGCAGTACTTC; CDR3aa: CASSLSPGLAVNSYEQYF; d_gene: TRBD2; abundance: NA; j_gene: TRBJ2-7; v_gene: TRBV6-6; len: 18